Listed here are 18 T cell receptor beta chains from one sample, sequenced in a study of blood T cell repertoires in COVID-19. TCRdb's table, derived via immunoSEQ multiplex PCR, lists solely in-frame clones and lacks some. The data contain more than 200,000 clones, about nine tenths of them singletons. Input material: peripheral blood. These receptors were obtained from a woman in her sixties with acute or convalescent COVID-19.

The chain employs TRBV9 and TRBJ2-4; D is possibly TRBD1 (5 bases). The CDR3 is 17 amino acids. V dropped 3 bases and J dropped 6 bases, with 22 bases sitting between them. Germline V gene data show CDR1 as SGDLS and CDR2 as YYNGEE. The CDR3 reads CASSAQGSTFGGNIQYF. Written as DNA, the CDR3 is TGTGCCAGCAGCGCCCAGGGATCGACCTTTGGTGGAAACATTCAGTACTTC.

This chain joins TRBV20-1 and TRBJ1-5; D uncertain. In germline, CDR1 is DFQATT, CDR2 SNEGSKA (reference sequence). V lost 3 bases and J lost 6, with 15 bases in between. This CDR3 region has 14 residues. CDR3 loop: CSASRDMVSQPQHF. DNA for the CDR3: TGCAGTGCTAGTAGAGACATGGTCTCTCAGCCCCAGCATTTT.

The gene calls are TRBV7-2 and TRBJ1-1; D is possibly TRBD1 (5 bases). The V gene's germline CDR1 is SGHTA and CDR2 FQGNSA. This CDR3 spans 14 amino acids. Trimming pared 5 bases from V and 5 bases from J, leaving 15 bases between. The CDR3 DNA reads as TGTGCCAGCAGCGTGTCAGGGCCGGGTACTGAAGCTTTCTTT. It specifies CASSVSGPGTEAFF.

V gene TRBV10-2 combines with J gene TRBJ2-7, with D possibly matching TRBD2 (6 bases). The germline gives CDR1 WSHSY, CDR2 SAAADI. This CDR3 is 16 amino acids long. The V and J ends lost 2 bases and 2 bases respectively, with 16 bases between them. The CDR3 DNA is TGCGCCAGCAGTGAGAATGGCGGGGCGGTCCCCTACGAGCAGTACTTC. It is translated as CASSENGGAVPYEQYF.

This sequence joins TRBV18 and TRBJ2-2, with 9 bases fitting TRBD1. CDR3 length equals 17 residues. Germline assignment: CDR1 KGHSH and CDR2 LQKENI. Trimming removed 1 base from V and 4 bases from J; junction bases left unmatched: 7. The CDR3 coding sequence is TGTGCCAGCTCACCACTGGGACAGGGAGCATTCACCGGGGAGCTGTTTTTT. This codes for CASSPLGQGAFTGELFF.

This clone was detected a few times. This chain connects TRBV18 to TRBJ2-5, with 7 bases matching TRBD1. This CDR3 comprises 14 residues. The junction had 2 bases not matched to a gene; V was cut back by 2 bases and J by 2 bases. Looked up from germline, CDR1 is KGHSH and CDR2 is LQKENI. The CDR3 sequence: CASSPGQVQETQYF. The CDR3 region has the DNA TGTGCCAGCTCACCAGGACAGGTTCAAGAGACCCAGTACTTC.

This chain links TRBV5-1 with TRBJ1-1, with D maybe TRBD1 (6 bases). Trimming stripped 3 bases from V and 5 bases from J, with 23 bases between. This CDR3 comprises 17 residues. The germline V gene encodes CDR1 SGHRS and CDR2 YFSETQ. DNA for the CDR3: TGCGCCAGCAGCTGGGGGTCTACAGGGCGAGCGGAAACTGAAGCTTTCTTT. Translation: CASSWGSTGRAETEAFF.

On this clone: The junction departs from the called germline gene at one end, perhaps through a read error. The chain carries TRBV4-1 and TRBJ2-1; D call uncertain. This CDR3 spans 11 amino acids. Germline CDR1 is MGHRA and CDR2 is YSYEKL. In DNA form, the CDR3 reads TGCGCCGGCAGCCAAGGAGTTGAGCAGTTCTTC. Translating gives CAGSQGVEQFF.

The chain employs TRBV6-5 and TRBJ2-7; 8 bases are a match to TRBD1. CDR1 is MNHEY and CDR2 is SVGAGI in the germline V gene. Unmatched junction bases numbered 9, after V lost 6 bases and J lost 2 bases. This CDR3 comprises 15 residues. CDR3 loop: CASRPPGTGAYEQYF. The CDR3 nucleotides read TGTGCCAGCAGGCCCCCCGGGACAGGTGCCTACGAGCAGTACTTC.

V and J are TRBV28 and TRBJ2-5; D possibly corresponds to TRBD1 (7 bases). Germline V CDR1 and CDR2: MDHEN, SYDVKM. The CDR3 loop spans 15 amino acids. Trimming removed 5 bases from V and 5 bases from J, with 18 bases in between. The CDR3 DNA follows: TGTGCCAGCAGTCCGCTACAGACAGGGAGGGAGACCCAGTACTTC. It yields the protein CASSPLQTGRETQYF.

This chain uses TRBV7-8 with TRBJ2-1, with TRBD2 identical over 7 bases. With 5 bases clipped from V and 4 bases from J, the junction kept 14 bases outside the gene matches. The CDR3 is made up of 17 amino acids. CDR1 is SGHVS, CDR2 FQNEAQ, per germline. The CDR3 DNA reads TGTGCCAGCAGCCCCCCGCGGCGGGAGTCCCCTTACAATGAGCAGTTCTTC. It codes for CASSPPRRESPYNEQFF.

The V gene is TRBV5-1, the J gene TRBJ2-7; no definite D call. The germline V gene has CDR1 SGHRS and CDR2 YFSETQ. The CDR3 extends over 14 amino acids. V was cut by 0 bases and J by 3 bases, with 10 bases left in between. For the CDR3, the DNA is TGCGCCAGCAGCTTGGAGGCGGCCCTCTACGAGCAGTACTTC. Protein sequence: CASSLEAALYEQYF.

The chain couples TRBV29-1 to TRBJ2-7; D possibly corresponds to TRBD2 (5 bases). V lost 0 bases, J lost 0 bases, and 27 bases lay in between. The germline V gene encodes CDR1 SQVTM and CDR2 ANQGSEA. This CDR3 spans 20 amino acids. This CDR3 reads CSVEDGSNALGLDFSYEQYF. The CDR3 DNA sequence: TGCAGCGTTGAAGATGGGTCAAACGCCCTCGGACTGGACTTCTCCTACGAGCAGTACTTC.

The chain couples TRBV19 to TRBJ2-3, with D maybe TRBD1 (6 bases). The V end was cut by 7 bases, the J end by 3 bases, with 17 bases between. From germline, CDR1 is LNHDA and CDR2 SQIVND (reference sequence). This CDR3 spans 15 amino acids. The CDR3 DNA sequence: TGTGCCAGTACCGTCCTAGGGGGAAGTACAGATACGCAGTATTTT. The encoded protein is CASTVLGGSTDTQYF.

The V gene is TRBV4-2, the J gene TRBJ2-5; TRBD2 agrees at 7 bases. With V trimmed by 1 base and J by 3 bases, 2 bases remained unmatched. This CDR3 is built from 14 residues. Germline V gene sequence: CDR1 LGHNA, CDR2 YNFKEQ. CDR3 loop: CASSQGTRKETQYF. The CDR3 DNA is TGTGCCAGCAGCCAAGGGACTAGAAAAGAGACCCAGTACTTC.

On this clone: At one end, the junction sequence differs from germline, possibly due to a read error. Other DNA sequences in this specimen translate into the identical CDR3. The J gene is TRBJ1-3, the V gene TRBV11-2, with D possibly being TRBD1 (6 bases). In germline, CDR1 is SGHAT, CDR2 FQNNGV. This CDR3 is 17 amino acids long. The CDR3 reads CASSLPVGGKGGNTIYF. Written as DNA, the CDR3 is TGTGCCAGCAGCTTACCCGTCGGGGGGAAAGGGGGAAACACTATATATTTT.

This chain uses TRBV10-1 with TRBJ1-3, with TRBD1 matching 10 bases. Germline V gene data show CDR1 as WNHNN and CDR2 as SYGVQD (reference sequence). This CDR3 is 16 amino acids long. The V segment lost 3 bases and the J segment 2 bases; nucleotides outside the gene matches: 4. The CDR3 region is CASSDSGTGAGNTIYF. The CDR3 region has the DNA TGCGCCAGCAGTGACTCCGGGACAGGGGCTGGAAACACCATATATTTT.

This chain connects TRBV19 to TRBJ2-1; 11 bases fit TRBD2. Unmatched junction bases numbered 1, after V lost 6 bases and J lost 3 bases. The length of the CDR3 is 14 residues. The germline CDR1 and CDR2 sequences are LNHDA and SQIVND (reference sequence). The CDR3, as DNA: TGTGCCAGTAGAGGGACTAGCGGCTACAATGAGCAGTTCTTC. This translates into CASRGTSGYNEQFF.